The 14 T cell receptor beta chains given below trace back to one sample, sequenced in a study of identical twins. TCRdb redid the calling of the 5' RACE reads with MiXCR, one entry per CDR3 protein. Found here are about 210,000 distinct CDR3 sequences, 9.4% of them singletons; the top ten hold just over 5%. Source material: memory (CD45RO+) T cells sorted from blood. The receptor source for this set is a woman between 18 and 30 years old in good health.

The chain carries TRBV7-9 and TRBJ1-1, with a weak D call TRBD1 (5 bases). V was trimmed by 2 bases and J by 10 bases, leaving 14 bases between them. CDR1 is SEHNR and CDR2 is FQNEAQ in the germline V gene (reference sequence). The CDR3 totals 13 residues. CDR3 sequence: CASSLPAGPGAFF. DNA for the CDR3: TGTGCCAGCAGCTTACCCGCGGGACCAGGAGCTTTCTTT.

Only a few counts were recorded for this clonotype. The chain couples TRBV20-1 to TRBJ2-3; D ambiguous. The ends were cut back, 7 bases at V and 1 base at J, with 3 bases in the middle. Germline CDR1 is DFQATT and CDR2 is SNEGSKA (reference sequence). The CDR3 runs 10 residues. CDR3 DNA: TGCAGTGTAGGCACAGATACGCAGTATTTT. This translates into CSVGTDTQYF.

This clonotype was seen only a few times. V usage is TRBV12-3 or TRBV12-4 and J usage is TRBJ2-1, with 14 positions matching TRBD2. V lost 6 bases to trimming and J lost 6 bases; unmatched junction nucleotides: 4. This CDR3 region has 15 residues. CDR3 nucleotides: TGTGCCAGCAGCTCGGGACTAGCGGGGGCCAATGAGCAGTTCTTC. Translation gives CASSSGLAGANEQFF.

This clonotype was detected only a few times. The CDR3 protein is CSVVRGGHEQYF. Here the CDR3 DNA reads TGCAGCGTTGTAAGGGGAGGCCACGAGCAGTACTTC. V gene TRBV29-1 combines with J gene TRBJ2-7; D might be TRBD2 (6 bases). The CDR3 is 12 residues long. The germline CDR1 and CDR2 sequences are SQVTM and ANQGSEA. V was cut by 4 bases and J by 5 bases, with 12 bases left in between.

The chain uses TRBV3-1 and TRBJ2-5; the match to TRBD1 covers 9 bases. CDR1 is LGHDT and CDR2 is YNNKEL in the germline V gene (reference sequence). The length of the CDR3 is 15 residues. J gave up 5 bases and V 3 bases, and 7 bases lay outside the gene matches. CDR3 nucleotide sequence: TGTGCCAGCAGCCATTGGACAGGGGTCGGGGAGACCCAGTACTTC. Translation gives CASSHWTGVGETQYF.

The rearrangement links TRBV5-6 to TRBJ2-6; 14 nucleotides line up with TRBD2. The V and J ends lost 2 bases and 5 bases, in that order; junction bases with no gene match: 15. Germline CDR1 reads SGHDT; CDR2 reads YYEEEE. This CDR3 is built from 21 residues. The CDR3 DNA reads TGTGCCAGCAGCTTTCTGGGGGGACTAGCGGGAGTAGGACGCTGGGCCAACGTCCTGACTTTC. It translates to CASSFLGGLAGVGRWANVLTF. Full variable domain (remainder filled in from reference TRBV5-6 and TRBJ2-6): DAGVTQSPTHLIKTRGQQVTLRCSPKSGHDTVSWYQQALGQGPQFIFQYYEEEERQRGNFPDRFSGHQFPNYSSELNVNALLLGDSALYLCASSFLGGLAGVGRWANVLTFGAGSRLTVL.

The chain uses TRBV2 and TRBJ2-4; the D is unclear. Germline CDR1 reads SNHLY; CDR2 reads FYNNEI. The CDR3 is 16 amino acids. V lost 3 bases and J 5 bases, leaving 17 bases between the germline ends. The CDR3 nucleotides read TGTGCCAGCAGTGAGCAGATAGCTGCTACCCAAAACATTCAGTACTTC. Residues: CASSEQIAATQNIQYF.

The chain joins TRBV20-1 to TRBJ1-4, with a weak D call TRBD1 (6 bases). The germline gives CDR1 DFQATT, CDR2 SNEGSKA (reference sequence). The CDR3 loop spans 13 amino acids. Trimming pared 3 bases from V and 8 bases from J, leaving 13 bases between. CDR3 coding DNA: TGCAGTGCTAGGAGGCAGGGGTGGGAAAAACTGTTTTTT. Translating it yields CSARRQGWEKLFF.

The CDR3 sequence: CASSPRGGTEAFF. CDR3 nucleotides: TGTGCCAGCAGTCCCAGGGGCGGGACTGAAGCTTTCTTT. This chain links TRBV6-1 with TRBJ1-1, with D maybe TRBD1 (6 bases). CDR1 and CDR2 from the germline V gene are MNHNS and SASEGT. V dropped 5 bases and J dropped 5 bases, with 12 bases sitting between them. There are 13 residues in the CDR3.

This clonotype was picked up a small number of times. The V and J genes are TRBV20-1 and TRBJ2-5; D uncertain. This CDR3 spans 16 amino acids. From germline, CDR1 is DFQATT and CDR2 SNEGSKA (reference sequence). V lost 1 base to trimming and J lost 1 base, with 16 bases between them. The CDR3 protein is CSARVGLTLFQETQYF. CDR3 sequence (DNA): TGCAGTGCTAGAGTAGGGCTGACGCTGTTCCAAGAGACCCAGTACTTC.

The sample holds a few counts of this clonotype. Written as DNA, the CDR3 is TGCGCCAGCAGTGAGGGACTAGCGGGAGGGCCAAAAAATGAGCAGTTCTTC. It is translated as CASSEGLAGGPKNEQFF. This chain connects TRBV10-2 to TRBJ2-1, with 15 bases fitting TRBD2. The germline CDR1 and CDR2 sequences are WSHSY and SAAADI. J gave up 7 bases and V 2 bases, and 6 bases lay outside the gene matches. The CDR3 totals 17 residues.

This clonotype was picked up many times. The CDR3 DNA reads as TGTGCCAGCAGCCAAGGCGGGGCCTACGAGCAGTACTTC. This sequence encodes CASSQGGAYEQYF. The chain combines TRBV3-1 with TRBJ2-7, with a possible D match to TRBD2 (6 bases). Germline CDR1 is LGHDT and CDR2 is YNNKEL (reference sequence). Trimming left V 1 base short and J 2 bases short, with 6 bases between. The CDR3 spans 13 residues.

This clonotype was counted only a few times. The chain recombines TRBV20-1 with TRBJ1-5; D gene unclear. Germline values: CDR1 DFQATT, CDR2 SNEGSKA (reference sequence). Trimming took 5 bases from V and 0 from J, leaving 11 bases between them. The CDR3 spans 14 residues. The CDR3 here is CSAQPRNSNQPQHF. CDR3 nucleotide sequence: TGCAGTGCTCAGCCCAGAAATAGCAATCAGCCCCAGCATTTT.

V gene TRBV18 combines with J gene TRBJ1-6; the D gene is possibly TRBD1 (5 bases). This CDR3 is built from 15 residues. Germline values: CDR1 KGHSH, CDR2 LQKENI. V was shortened by 8 bases and J by 7 bases, with 18 bases between the two germline ends. CDR3 coding DNA: TGTGCCAGCGCTACCAGGGAATCAGAGAATTCACCCCTCCACTTT. Its translation: CASATRESENSPLHF.